This entry describes one T cell receptor beta chain. From blood CD8+ and CD4+ T cells, TCR beta sequences were generated. Looked up from germline, CDR1 is DFQATT and CDR2 is SNEGSKA (reference sequence). Trimming removed 4 bases from V and 6 bases from J, with 16 bases in between. The CDR3 is made up of 13 amino acids. cDNA came from about 0.5 to 1 ug RNA primed by random hexamers. Amplification of TCR beta CDR3 used immunoSEQ multiplex PCR across 54 Vbeta and 13 Jbeta. TCRdb processed the immunoSEQ multiplex PCR reads anew with MiXCR; each CDR3 protein has one entry. The data show about 200,000 distinct CDR3 sequences, with 90% to 95% seen just once and approximately 0.097% held by the top ten. These data originate in a study of CD8 T cells in Susac syndrome.

This receptor was taken from a human donor with multiple sclerosis. Sequenced: CD4+ T cells from PBMCs. The chain couples TRBV20-1 to TRBJ2-7; either TRBD1 or TRBD2 may fit D (6 bases each). The CDR3 sequence: CSATTGARREQYF. The CDR3 DNA follows: TGCAGTGCTACCACGGGGGCGCGGCGCGAGCAGTACTTC.